This T cell receptor beta chain originates from a study of shared clonotypes between healthy human individuals. In the source study's methods: With immunoSEQ giving junction-only sequences and no quality scores, filtering differed. Measured with immunoSEQ multiplex PCR; TCRdb has only the in-frame clones, and not every one. V and J calls and clone size are given by that table; D and trimming were obtained from the DNA. The sample contains roughly 1 million clones, approximately 70% of which appear only once. Regarding the study as a whole: The study's rarefaction showed incomplete sorted-subset sequencing despite large depth.

As regards this clone: Its specificity is not known.

Material: memory CD4+ T cells sorted from blood. Documented subset: CD45RA-negative fraction. This receptor was obtained from a man aged 18 to 30 in good health.

CDR3 bases: TGTGCCAGCTCACCAGGGGAAACCCAAGAGACCCAGTACTTC. Translation gives CASSPGETQETQYF. This chain joins TRBV18 and TRBJ2-5; D remains unclear. This CDR3 has 14 residues. The germline gives CDR1 KGHSH, CDR2 LQKENI. Between the trimmed V and J ends, which lost 2 bases and 1 base, there was a span of 8 bases.